Detailed here is one T cell receptor (beta chain). Its antigen is unidentified. The record originates from a study of CD8+ T cells in alopecia areata. Study-wide background: Treated patients received severity scores based on the percentage of scalp area affected. Whole-study results and caveats: Compared with normal scalp, lesional scalp had higher clonality and more expanded CD8+ clones. Many of the expanded lesional clones endured in scalp and blood while on tofacitinib.

Extracted RNA was reverse transcribed, and the resulting cDNA served as sequencing template. Libraries were prepared by immunoSEQ multiplex PCR; TCRdb keeps only in-frame clonotypes and omits some of them. This sample yields about 200,000 clones, of which less than 45% are seen a single time; roughly 0.5% belongs to the top ten. The germline CDR1 and CDR2 sequences are LNHDA and SQIVND (reference sequence). Deletions cut 10 bases from V and 3 bases from J, with 13 bases between. This CDR3 spans 13 amino acids. Treatment here: oral pan-JAK inhibitor, 5-10 mg twice daily. Alopecia areata patients provided lesional scalp punch biopsies and peripheral blood.

This sample comprised CD4+ T cells sorted from blood, obtained at approximately week 31, from a patient treated with tofacitinib. The V and J genes are TRBV19 and TRBJ2-1; no clear D gene. The sequence was obtained from a human donor with alopecia areata. CDR3 in amino acids: CATSRQNYNEQFF. For the CDR3, the DNA is TGTGCCACCTCAAGGCAAAACTACAATGAGCAGTTCTTC.